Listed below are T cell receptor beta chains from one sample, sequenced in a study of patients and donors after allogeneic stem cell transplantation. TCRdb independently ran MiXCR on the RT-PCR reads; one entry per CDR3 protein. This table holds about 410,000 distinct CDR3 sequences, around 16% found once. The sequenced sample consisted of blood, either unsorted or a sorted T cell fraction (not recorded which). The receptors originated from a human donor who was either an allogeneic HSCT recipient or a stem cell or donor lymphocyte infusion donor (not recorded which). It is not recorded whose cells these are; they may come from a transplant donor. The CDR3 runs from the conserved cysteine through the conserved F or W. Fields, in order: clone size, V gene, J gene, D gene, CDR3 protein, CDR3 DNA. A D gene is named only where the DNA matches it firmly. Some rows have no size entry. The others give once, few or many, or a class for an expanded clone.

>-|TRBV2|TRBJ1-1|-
CAGYRVGTEAFF
TGTGCCGGATACAGGGTTGGCACTGAAGCTTTCTTT
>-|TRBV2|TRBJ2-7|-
CASRDLDSSYEQYF
TGTGCCAGCAGGGATCTAGACAGCTCCTACGAGCAGTACTTC
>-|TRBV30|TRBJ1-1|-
CAWRGVRGFWTEAFF
TGTGCCTGGAGGGGGGTCCGGGGGTTTTGGACTGAAGCTTTCTTT
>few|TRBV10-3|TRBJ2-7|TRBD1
CAISGGQGASYEQYF
TGTGCCATCAGTGGGGGACAGGGGGCTTCCTACGAGCAGTACTTC
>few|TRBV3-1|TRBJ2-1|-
CASSQDGSSIAPRGNEQFF
TGTGCCAGCAGCCAAGATGGAAGTTCCATAGCCCCTCGGGGCAATGAGCAGTTCTTC
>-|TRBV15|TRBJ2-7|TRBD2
CATSRGDGLAGSRAYEQYF
TGTGCCACCAGCAGAGGGGATGGCCTAGCGGGCTCTAGGGCCTACGAGCAGTACTTC
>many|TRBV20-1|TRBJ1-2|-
CSADPRGSYGYTF
TGCAGTGCTGACCCAAGGGGAAGCTATGGCTACACCTTC
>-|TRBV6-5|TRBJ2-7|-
CASSYRAGSYEQYF
TGTGCCAGCAGTTACCGAGCGGGCTCCTACGAGCAGTACTTC
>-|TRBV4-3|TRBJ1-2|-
CASSQDRHGYGYTF
TGCGCCAGCAGCCAAGACAGACATGGGTATGGCTACACCTTC
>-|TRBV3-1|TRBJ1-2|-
CASSQLANYGYTF
TGTGCCAGCAGCCAGTTGGCTAACTATGGCTACACCTTC
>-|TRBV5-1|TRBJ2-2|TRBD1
CASTKMDRGLRELFF
TGCGCCAGCACCAAAATGGACAGGGGGTTGCGAGAGCTGTTTTTT
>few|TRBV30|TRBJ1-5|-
CAWRARQGNQPQHF
TGTGCCTGGAGAGCCCGGCAGGGTAATCAGCCCCAGCATTTT
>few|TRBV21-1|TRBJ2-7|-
CAKHRGQYEQYF
TGTGCCAAGCACAGGGGGCAATACGAGCAGTACTTC
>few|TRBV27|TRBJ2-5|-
CASSLMQGRNQTQYF
TGTGCCAGCAGTTTAATGCAGGGCCGGAACCAGACCCAGTACTTC
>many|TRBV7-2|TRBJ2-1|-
CASSPSRGNEQFF
TGTGCCAGCAGCCCATCCCGAGGCAATGAGCAGTTCTTC
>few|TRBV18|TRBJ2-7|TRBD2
CASSPGGGIEQYF
TGTGCCAGCTCACCAGGCGGGGGGATCGAGCAGTACTTC
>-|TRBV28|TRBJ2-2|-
CASSLWGQATGELFF
TGTGCCAGCAGTTTATGGGGGCAGGCCACCGGGGAGCTGTTTTTT
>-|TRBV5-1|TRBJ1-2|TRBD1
CASSLSGTGNYGYTF
TGCGCCAGCAGCTTATCCGGGACAGGGAACTATGGCTACACCTTC
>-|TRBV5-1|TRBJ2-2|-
CASSPDRGGELFF
TGCGCCAGCAGCCCAGATCGGGGCGGGGAGCTGTTTTTT
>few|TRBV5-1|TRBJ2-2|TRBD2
CASLAGHQPTGELFF
TGCGCCAGCCTAGCGGGACACCAGCCCACCGGGGAGCTGTTTTTT
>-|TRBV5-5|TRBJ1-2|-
CASSLGGSSYGYTF
TGTGCCAGCAGCTTAGGTGGGAGTTCCTATGGCTACACCTTC
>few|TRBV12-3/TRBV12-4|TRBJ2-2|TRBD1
CASSLRDRVNTGELFF
TGTGCCAGCAGTTTACGGGACAGGGTTAACACCGGGGAGCTGTTTTTT
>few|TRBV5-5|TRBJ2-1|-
CASSSGLSNAAEQFF
TGTGCCAGCAGCTCCGGACTCTCAAACGCGGCTGAGCAGTTCTTC
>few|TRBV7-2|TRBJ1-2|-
CASSLASYNYGYTF
TGTGCCAGCAGCTTAGCTTCGTATAACTATGGCTACACCTTC
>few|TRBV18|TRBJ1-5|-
CASSPPGKTGQPQHF
TGTGCCAGCTCACCACCGGGCAAAACTGGTCAGCCCCAGCATTTT
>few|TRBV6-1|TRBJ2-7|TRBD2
CASSVASGSLDEQYF
TGTGCCAGCAGTGTAGCTAGCGGGAGTCTCGACGAGCAGTACTTC
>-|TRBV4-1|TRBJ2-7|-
CASSQPGKTYEQYF
TGCGCCAGCAGCCAGCCGGGTAAAACCTACGAGCAGTACTTC
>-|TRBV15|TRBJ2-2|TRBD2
CATVRNRTSGTGELFF
TGTGCCACCGTCCGTAACAGGACTAGCGGCACCGGGGAGCTGTTTTTT
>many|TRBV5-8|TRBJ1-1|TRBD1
CASSSQGANTEAFF
TGTGCCAGCAGCTCACAGGGGGCGAACACTGAAGCTTTCTTT
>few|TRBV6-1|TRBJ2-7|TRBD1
CASSKPGQSSYEQYF
TGTGCCAGCAGCAAACCGGGACAGAGCTCCTACGAGCAGTACTTC
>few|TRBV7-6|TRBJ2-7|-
CASSLGTVYEQYF
TGTGCCAGCAGCTTAGGAACGGTCTACGAGCAGTACTTC
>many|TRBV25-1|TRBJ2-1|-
CASSASGARNEQFF
TGTGCCAGCAGTGCCTCAGGGGCCCGGAATGAGCAGTTCTTC
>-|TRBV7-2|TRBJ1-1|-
CASSFGQSSTEAFF
TGTGCCAGCAGCTTCGGACAGTCCTCCACTGAAGCTTTCTTT
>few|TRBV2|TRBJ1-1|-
CASSLQGSSTEAFF
TGTGCCAGCAGCTTACAGGGTAGCTCCACTGAAGCTTTCTTT
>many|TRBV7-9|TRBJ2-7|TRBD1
CASSGEGQGLYEQYF
TGTGCCAGCAGCGGAGAGGGACAGGGACTGTACGAGCAGTACTTC
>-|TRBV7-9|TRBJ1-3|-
CASSFLMRSSGNTIYF
TGTGCCAGCAGCTTCTTGATGAGAAGCTCTGGAAACACCATATATTTT
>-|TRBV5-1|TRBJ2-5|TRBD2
CASSPDPTSTETQYF
TGCGCCAGCAGCCCAGACCCGACTAGCACGGAGACCCAGTACTTC
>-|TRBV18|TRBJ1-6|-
CASSPVDPASRSSYNSPLHF
TGTGCCAGCTCACCAGTGGACCCAGCGTCTAGGAGCTCCTATAATTCACCCCTCCACTTT
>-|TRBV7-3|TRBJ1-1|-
CASRRERGTEAFF
TGTGCCAGCAGACGTGAAAGGGGCACTGAAGCTTTCTTT
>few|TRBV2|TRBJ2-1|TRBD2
CASSGDLAGANEQFF
TGTGCCAGCAGTGGGGACCTAGCGGGGGCAAATGAGCAGTTCTTC
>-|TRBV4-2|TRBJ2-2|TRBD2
CASSTGLAGAPELFF
TGTGCCAGCAGCACCGGACTAGCGGGGGCACCGGAGCTGTTTTTT
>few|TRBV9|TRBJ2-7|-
CASSVGKRPVYEQYF
TGTGCCAGCAGCGTAGGTAAGCGGCCCGTCTACGAGCAGTACTTC
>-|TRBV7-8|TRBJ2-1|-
CASFSGPDNEQFF
TGTGCCAGTTTTAGCGGCCCTGACAATGAGCAGTTCTTC
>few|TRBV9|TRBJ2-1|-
CASSVNRARSGNHEQFF
TGTGCCAGCAGCGTAAACCGCGCGAGGTCAGGGAATCATGAGCAGTTCTTC
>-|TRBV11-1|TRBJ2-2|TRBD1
CASNSPWGQGNTGELFF
TGTGCCAGCAACTCCCCTTGGGGACAGGGGAACACCGGGGAGCTGTTTTTT
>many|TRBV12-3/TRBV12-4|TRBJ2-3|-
CASSYVGVRDPDTQYF
TGTGCCAGCAGTTATGTTGGGGTGCGGGACCCAGATACGCAGTATTTT
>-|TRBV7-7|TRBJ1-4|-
CASSSGPYEKLFF
TGTGCCAGCAGTTCCGGGCCCTATGAAAAACTGTTTTTT
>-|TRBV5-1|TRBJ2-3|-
CASSLGRLDSTDTQYF
TGCGCCAGCAGCTTGGGGAGACTGGACTCCACAGATACGCAGTATTTT
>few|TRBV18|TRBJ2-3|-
CASSPVGRADTQYF
TGTGCCAGCTCACCGGTAGGGCGCGCAGATACGCAGTATTTT
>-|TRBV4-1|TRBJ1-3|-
CASSHRGGSGNTIYF
TGCGCCAGCAGCCACCGTGGGGGGTCTGGAAACACCATATATTTT
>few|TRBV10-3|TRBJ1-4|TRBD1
CAISVLRGANEKLFF
TGTGCCATCAGCGTACTCAGGGGGGCGAATGAAAAACTGTTTTTT
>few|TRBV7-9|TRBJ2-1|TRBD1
CASRTGGQNEQFF
TGTGCCAGCAGGACAGGGGGCCAAAATGAGCAGTTCTTC
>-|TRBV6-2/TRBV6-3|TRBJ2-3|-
CASSDTGRSTDTQYF
TGTGCCAGCAGTGACACCGGCCGGAGCACAGATACGCAGTATTTT
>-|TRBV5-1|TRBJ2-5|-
CPSARSYQETQYF
TGCCCCAGCGCCCGTTCATACCAAGAGACCCAGTACTTC
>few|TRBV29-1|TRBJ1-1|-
CSVFSPRAEAFF
TGCAGCGTTTTTTCCCCCCGGGCTGAAGCTTTCTTT
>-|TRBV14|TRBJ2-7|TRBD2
CASSLSGSTSYEQYF
TGTGCCAGCAGCCTTAGCGGGAGCACCTCCTACGAGCAGTACTTC
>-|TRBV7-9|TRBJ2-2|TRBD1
CASSSHRTGRTGELFF
TGTGCCAGCAGCTCGCATCGGACAGGGCGCACCGGGGAGCTGTTTTTT